Described below is a single T cell receptor beta chain sequence and its context. Its binding antigen is unknown. The input lacks base qualities; no much larger clone sits a single base away. This record comes from a study of blood T cell repertoires in COVID-19 (dated by TCRdb to 2020 to 2021). In the study overall: The collaborator samples originated in the United States, Italy and Spain and spanned the acute and convalescent phases of COVID-19. The prospective study material was composed of cDNA or gDNA derived from T cells, B-cell-depleted T cells, or PBMCs. The dataset comprised deeply sampled blood TCRbeta repertoires from subjects exposed to, actively infected with, or recovered from COVID-19. The repertoires were made available in a free public database intended to serve as a resource for research on the immune response to SARS-CoV-2. The samples were drawn from the first 160 participants of the ongoing ImmuneRACE study and from 1,254 subjects provided by 6 global collaborators. A de-identified subject ID, COVID-19 status, age in years and sex were almost always included in the sample metadata. Where available, HLA class I and class II types were taken from metadata supplied by the sample provider and were not determined by assay-based typing.

What the research found in general, with its limitations: The quantity of clinical and demographic metadata differed by source and by participant and was supplied without curation.

CDR1 SGHVS and CDR2 FNYEAQ were looked up in the germline V gene. The V and J ends are trimmed by 3 bases and 2 bases, leaving 16 bases between them. The CDR3 measures 16 amino acids from cysteine to phenylalanine. Only the CDR3 region is kept as DNA, spanning 48 bases read in frame from base 1. TCRbeta CDR3 regions were amplified from genomic DNA using the immunoSEQ Assay, a bias-controlled multiplex PCR. From the authors' description of their analysis: The number of nucleated cells in each sample was estimated by amplification of reference gene primers within the assay. To quantify the absolute abundance of each unique TCRbeta CDR3 rearrangement, sequence reads were collapsed and filtered. For each sample, productive Simpson clonality was calculated by taking the square root of Simpson's diversity index across productive rearrangements. Sourced from immuneACCESS, this table was stored by TCRdb with only in-frame sequences that have V and J called. A share of the clones is absent; for the studies checked, an unresolved V gene accounts for under half, and the remainder has no known explanation. D and trimming come from the DNA, and the V and J calls and clone size come from that table. Across this sample there are 300,000 to 350,000 clones, with roughly 87% seen only once. 8.9% of the sample rests with the top ten.

In the prospective study, participants were about 18 to 100 years old, resided in about two dozen geographic areas of the United States, and were enrolled through a virtual design. In the prospective study, participants were assigned to cohorts based on the clinical history participants reported in a screening survey and a study questionnaire. ImmuneRACE Cohort 3 recovered participants were defined by two consecutive negative NP/OP PCR tests, healthcare professional clearance, or symptom resolution. In the prospective study, mobile phlebotomists collected whole blood, serum and a nasopharyngeal or oropharyngeal swab from each participant. Participants in the prospective study had the option to provide additional blood draws and questionnaires over an approximately 2-month period. Before DNA extraction, blood samples from the prospective study were shipped at room temperature or frozen.

The rearrangement joined TRBV7-6 to TRBJ1-1; TRBD1 might be the D gene, on 5 matching bases. This clonotype was obtained from a woman aged 18 to 35 who had recovered from COVID-19. Sequencing used PBMCs or T cells enriched from blood (not recorded which). CDR3 sequence: CASSLEGPPLNTEAFF. Read as DNA, the sequence is TGTGCCAGCAGCTTGGAGGGGCCCCCACTAAACACTGAAGCTTTCTTT.